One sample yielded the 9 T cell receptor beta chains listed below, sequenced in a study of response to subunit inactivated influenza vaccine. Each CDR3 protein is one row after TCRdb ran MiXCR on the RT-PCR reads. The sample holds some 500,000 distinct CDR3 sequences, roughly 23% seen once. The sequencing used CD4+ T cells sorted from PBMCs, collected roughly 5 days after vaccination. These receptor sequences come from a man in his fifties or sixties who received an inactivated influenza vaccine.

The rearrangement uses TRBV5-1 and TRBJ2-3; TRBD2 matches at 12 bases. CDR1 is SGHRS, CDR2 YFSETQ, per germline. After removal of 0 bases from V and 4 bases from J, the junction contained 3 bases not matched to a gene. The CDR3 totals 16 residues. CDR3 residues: CASSLATSGRSDTQYF. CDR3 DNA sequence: TGCGCCAGCAGCTTGGCCACTAGCGGGAGGTCAGATACGCAGTATTTT.

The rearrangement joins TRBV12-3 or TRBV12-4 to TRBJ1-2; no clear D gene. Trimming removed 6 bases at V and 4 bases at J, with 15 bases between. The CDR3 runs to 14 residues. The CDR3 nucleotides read TGTGCCAGCAGGCCTGTGGGAGCGAGCTATGGCTACACCTTC. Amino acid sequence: CASRPVGASYGYTF.

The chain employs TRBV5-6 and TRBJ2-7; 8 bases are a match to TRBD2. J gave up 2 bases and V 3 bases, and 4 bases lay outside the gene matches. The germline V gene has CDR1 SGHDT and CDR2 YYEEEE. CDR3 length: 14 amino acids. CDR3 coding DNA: TGTGCCAGCAGCTCACCGGGACTAGCCTACGAGCAGTACTTC. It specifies CASSSPGLAYEQYF.

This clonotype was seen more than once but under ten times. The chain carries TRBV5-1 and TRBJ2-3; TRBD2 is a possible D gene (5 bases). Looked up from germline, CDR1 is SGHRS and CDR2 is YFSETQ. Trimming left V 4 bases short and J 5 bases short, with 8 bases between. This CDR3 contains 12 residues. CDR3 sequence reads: CASSGGRDTQYF. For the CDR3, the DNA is TGCGCCAGCAGCGGAGGAAGAGATACGCAGTATTTT.

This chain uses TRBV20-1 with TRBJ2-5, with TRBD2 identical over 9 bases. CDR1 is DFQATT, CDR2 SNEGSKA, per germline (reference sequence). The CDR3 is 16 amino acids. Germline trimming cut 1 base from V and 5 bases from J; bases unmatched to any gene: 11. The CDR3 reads CSARGSRLAARETQYF. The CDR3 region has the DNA TGCAGTGCTAGAGGTTCCAGACTAGCGGCGAGGGAGACCCAGTACTTC.

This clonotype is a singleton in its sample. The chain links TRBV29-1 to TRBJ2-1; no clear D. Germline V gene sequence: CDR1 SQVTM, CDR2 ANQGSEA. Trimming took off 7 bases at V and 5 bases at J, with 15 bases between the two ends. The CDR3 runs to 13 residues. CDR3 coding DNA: TGCAGCGCCTTTCCCGGACCTCACAATGAGCAGTTCTTC. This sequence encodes CSAFPGPHNEQFF.

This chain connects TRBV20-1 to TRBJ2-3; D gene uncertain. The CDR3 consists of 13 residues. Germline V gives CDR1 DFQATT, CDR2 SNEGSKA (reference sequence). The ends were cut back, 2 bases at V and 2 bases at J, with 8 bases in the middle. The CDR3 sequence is CSARPRNTDTQYF. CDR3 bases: TGCAGTGCTAGACCTAGAAACACAGATACGCAGTATTTT.

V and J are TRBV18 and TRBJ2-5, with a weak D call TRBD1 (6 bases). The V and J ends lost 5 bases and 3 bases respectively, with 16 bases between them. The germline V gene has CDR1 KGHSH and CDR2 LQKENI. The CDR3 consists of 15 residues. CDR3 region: CASSSSGTFKETQYF. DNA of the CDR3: TGTGCCAGCTCATCCTCCGGGACATTCAAAGAGACCCAGTACTTC.

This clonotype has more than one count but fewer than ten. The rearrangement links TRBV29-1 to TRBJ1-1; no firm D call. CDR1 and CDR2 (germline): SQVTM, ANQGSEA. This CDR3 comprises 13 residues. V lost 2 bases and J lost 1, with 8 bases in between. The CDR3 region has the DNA TGCAGCGTTGAAATCTCGGCGAACACTGAAGCTTTCTTT. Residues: CSVEISANTEAFF.